This TCR beta chain was captured in a study of blood T cell repertoires in COVID-19. Looking at the study overall: Samples representing acute and convalescent COVID-19 were sourced from the United States, Italy and Spain. Sources were T cells, B-cell-depleted T cells, or PBMCs; the material itself was cDNA or gDNA.

V shed 3 bases, J shed 4 bases, and the junction held 3 bases outside the gene matches. Germline CDR1 is MDHEN and CDR2 is SYDVKM. The length of the CDR3 is 14 residues. Per the study methods: Amplification of reference gene primers provided the estimated nucleated cell counts. Sequencing used immunoSEQ multiplex PCR; TCRdb keeps in-frame clones, though not all of them. V, J and clone size derive from that table, while D and trimming were established from the DNA sequence. The sample yields roughly 150,000 clones, about four fifths seen once. Input material: peripheral blood. This clonotype was obtained from a man aged 70-80 years who had recovered from COVID-19. The chain has TRBV28 and TRBJ1-5; 7 nucleotides match TRBD1. The CDR3 region has the DNA TGTGCCAGCAGTTTGGGGGACAGTAATCAGCCCCAGCATTTT. Translated, it gives CASSLGDSNQPQHF.